This T cell receptor beta chain was observed in a study of T cell responses to AZD1222 COVID-19 vaccine. Profiled with immunoSEQ multiplex PCR; TCRdb holds only in-frame clones, not every one. The data contain 120,000 to 150,000 clones, roughly 90% of them singletons. As for this clone: Its target is unknown.

The study, taken as a whole, reports: Unmutated regions of variants are reportedly targeted by nearly half of spike-specific TCRs. Spike-specific TCR breadth and depth were elevated following two AZD1222 doses. White British ancestry dominated among donors, who included more females, and clonal diversity was possibly underestimated. Vaccine-associated CD4 TCRs ranged over spike, dominating at 160-218 and 743-854.

The CDR3 runs to 15 residues. The V gene's germline CDR1 is MNHEY and CDR2 SMNVEV (reference sequence). Trimming removed 3 bases at V and 1 base at J, with 11 bases between. The chain recombines TRBV27 with TRBJ2-3; D gene unclear. Sequencing used peripheral blood, obtained on day 0 of AZD1222 vaccination. The receptor was isolated from an adult in good health. The CDR3 DNA is TGTGCCAGCAGTTTGCGGACCTTCGGCACAGATACGCAGTATTTT. This translates into CASSLRTFGTDTQYF.